This T cell receptor beta chain was captured by sequencing in a study of control samples from healthy donors and cancer patients. The V gene lost 7 bases and the J gene lost 4 bases, with 16 bases spanning the gap. The V gene's germline CDR1 is MNHNY and CDR2 SVGAGI (reference sequence). The CDR3 is made up of 15 amino acids. Profiled with immunoSEQ multiplex PCR; TCRdb holds only in-frame clones, not every one. The sample contains some 54,000 clones, around 96% of which appear only once. The sequence came from a woman in her 30s in good health. The specimen sequenced was blood. This sequence joins TRBV6-6 and TRBJ1-4; D perhaps matches TRBD1 (6 bases). This chain's CDR3 is CASNPSGGVNEKLFF. DNA for the CDR3: TGTGCCAGCAACCCTTCGGGGGGCGTTAATGAAAAACTGTTTTTT.